The rows below give T cell receptor beta chains drawn from one sample of a study of T cell repertoires in cytomegalovirus infection. These receptors' targets are unknown. TCRdb re-called the reads through MiXCR, storing one row per CDR3 protein. This repertoire shows about a million distinct CDR3 sequences, approximately 31% found once; its top ten account for roughly 13%. This specimen was cultured CD8+ T cells from PBMCs, taken from culture after CMV antigen stimulation. These receptors were obtained from a human donor in good health (CMV status not recorded). Some clones in this sample may be carry-over from other donors' samples. The CDR3 runs from the conserved cysteine through the conserved F or W. The order of the fields is J gene, clone size, V gene, D gene, CDR3 DNA, CDR3 protein. D genes are given only for firm matches. The size field is filled for only some rows; it gives once, few, many or a size class.

TRBJ2-3 many TRBV7-8 NA TGTGCCAGCAGCACCCGTCAACGGGGCTATGGTACGCAGTATTTT CASSTRQRGYGTQYF
TRBJ2-7 NA TRBV6-1 NA TGTGCCAGCAGTGAAACAGGTTCGGGAGAGCAGTACTTC CASSETGSGEQYF
TRBJ2-7 NA TRBV11-2 NA TGTGCCAGCAGCTTAGCGGGGGTCTACACCGATAGCTACGAGCAGTACTTC CASSLAGVYTDSYEQYF
TRBJ2-1 few TRBV12-5 TRBD2 TGTGCTAGTGGCACCCGGGGGGACCGACACTCCTACAATGAGCAGTTCTTC CASGTRGDRHSYNEQFF
TRBJ1-4 many TRBV7-2 NA TGTGCCAGCAGCTTATACGGGGAATGGGATGAAAAACTGTTTTTT CASSLYGEWDEKLFF
TRBJ1-4 few TRBV10-3 NA TGTGCCATCAGTGATCCGGGAGAAGGATTTGAAAAACTGTTTTTT CAISDPGEGFEKLFF
TRBJ2-3 NA TRBV15 NA TGTGCCACCAGCAGCCTTCTAGAAACAGATACGCAGTATTTT CATSSLLETDTQYF
TRBJ1-3 NA TRBV29-1 NA TGCAGCGCCGATGAGAACTCTGGAAACACCATATATTTT CSADENSGNTIYF
TRBJ2-7 few TRBV19 NA TGTGCCAGTCGTGGACAGTCATCCTACGAGCAGTACTTC CASRGQSSYEQYF
TRBJ1-1 NA TRBV7-6 TRBD1 TGTGCCAGCAGCCATGGACAGGTCGTAAAGGCGAACACTGAAGCTTTCTTT CASSHGQVVKANTEAFF
TRBJ1-1 NA TRBV2 NA TGTGCCAGCAGGCTCCGGGGGGGGCTGGGCACTGAAGCTTTCTTT CASRLRGGLGTEAFF
TRBJ2-2 few TRBV2 TRBD2 TGTGCCAGCAGTGGAATAGTAGCGGGGGCTTACACCGGGGAGCTGTTTTTT CASSGIVAGAYTGELFF
TRBJ2-2 NA TRBV12-3/TRBV12-4 TRBD1 TGTGCCAGCAGCCAAGGACAGGGGCCGAACACCGGGGAGCTGTTTTTT CASSQGQGPNTGELFF
TRBJ1-4 few TRBV7-9 NA TGTGCCAGCAGCTTATTGGCGGGTCGGAATGAAAAACTGTTTTTT CASSLLAGRNEKLFF
TRBJ2-1 NA TRBV19 TRBD1 TGTGCCAGCCATCGACAGGGGGGATTACATGAGCAGTTCTTC CASHRQGGLHEQFF
TRBJ1-5 few TRBV19 TRBD1 TGTGCCAGTAGTCCCTGGACAGGGAATGATCAGCCCCAGCATTTT CASSPWTGNDQPQHF
TRBJ1-5 many TRBV12-3/TRBV12-4 NA TGTGCCAGCAGCCCTCGGGGTAGCAATCAGCCCCAGCATTTT CASSPRGSNQPQHF
TRBJ2-5 NA TRBV27 NA TGTGCCAGCAGTTTGATAGCTCAAGAGACCCAGTACTTC CASSLIAQETQYF
TRBJ2-1 NA TRBV7-6 NA TGTGCCAGCAGCTTAGGAGCCACAAGCTCCTACAATGAGCAGTTCTTC CASSLGATSSYNEQFF
TRBJ2-7 NA TRBV20-1 TRBD2 TGCAGTGCTAGAGATCGGCTAGCGGGGGGGCCAATGTCCTACGAGCAGTACTTC CSARDRLAGGPMSYEQYF
TRBJ2-5 many TRBV7-9 NA TGTGCCAGCAGTTTAACAAGCAGGGTCCAAGAGACCCAGTACTTC CASSLTSRVQETQYF
TRBJ2-3 few TRBV12-3/TRBV12-4 TRBD2 TGTGCCAGCAGCGCGGGGGACTCTCTCACAGATACGCAGTATTTT CASSAGDSLTDTQYF
TRBJ1-1 few TRBV29-1 NA TGCAGCGTTGAAGATCTTCCCAAAGGAACGACAATCTCTGAAGCTTTCTTT CSVEDLPKGTTISEAFF
TRBJ1-4 NA TRBV27 NA TGTGCCAGCTCGGGGCCGGCTAATGAAAAACTGTTTTTT CASSGPANEKLFF
TRBJ2-7 NA TRBV7-9 NA TGTGCCAGCAGCTTACTAGAATTGGCCGGGGAGCAGTACTTC CASSLLELAGEQYF
TRBJ2-3 many TRBV7-8 NA TGTGCCAGCAGCGAGGAGGGGTCCACAGATACGCAGTATTTT CASSEEGSTDTQYF
TRBJ2-7 few TRBV7-9 NA TGTGCCAGCAGCTTAGGTAGCGGCAGGGGCGACGAGCAGTACTTC CASSLGSGRGDEQYF
TRBJ1-6 few TRBV6-1 TRBD1 TGTGCCAGCAGTAAGACAGGGTATAATTCACCCCTCCACTTT CASSKTGYNSPLHF
TRBJ1-5 many TRBV7-9 NA TGTGCCACCCGGGACGGAAATCAGCCCCAGCATTTT CATRDGNQPQHF
TRBJ1-1 NA TRBV7-6 NA TGTGCCAGCAACGAAAGAGGAGCCACTGAAGCTTTCTTT CASNERGATEAFF
TRBJ1-1 NA TRBV29-1 NA TGCAGCGTCCAAGGTGGCTCCCGGTCGGATGAAGCTTTCTTT CSVQGGSRSDEAFF
TRBJ2-3 NA TRBV2 TRBD1 TGTGCCAGCAGTGACCTCGGGACAGCTAGCACAGATACGCAGTATTTT CASSDLGTASTDTQYF
TRBJ2-1 NA TRBV7-9 TRBD2 TGTGCCAGCAGCTTAGTCTCGGGACTAGCGGGGTTGCATGAGCAGTTCTTC CASSLVSGLAGLHEQFF
TRBJ1-1 NA TRBV27 TRBD1 TGTGCCAGCAGTTCAGGGGGGTTGGAAGCTTTCTTT CASSSGGLEAFF
TRBJ1-5 once TRBV4-1 NA TGCGCCAGCAGCCAAGATGGGGCAGGGCGACAGCCCCAGCATTTT CASSQDGAGRQPQHF
TRBJ2-1 NA TRBV19 NA TGTGCCAGTAGTCCGCTCTCGTGGACGGACAATGAGCAGTTCTTC CASSPLSWTDNEQFF
TRBJ2-1 few TRBV7-6 TRBD2 TGTGCCATCACGTACACGGGGGGTGAGCAGTTCTTC CAITYTGGEQFF
TRBJ2-1 NA TRBV11-3 NA TGTGCCAGCAGCTTAGAACCGGGTTGGAATGAGCAGTTCTTC CASSLEPGWNEQFF